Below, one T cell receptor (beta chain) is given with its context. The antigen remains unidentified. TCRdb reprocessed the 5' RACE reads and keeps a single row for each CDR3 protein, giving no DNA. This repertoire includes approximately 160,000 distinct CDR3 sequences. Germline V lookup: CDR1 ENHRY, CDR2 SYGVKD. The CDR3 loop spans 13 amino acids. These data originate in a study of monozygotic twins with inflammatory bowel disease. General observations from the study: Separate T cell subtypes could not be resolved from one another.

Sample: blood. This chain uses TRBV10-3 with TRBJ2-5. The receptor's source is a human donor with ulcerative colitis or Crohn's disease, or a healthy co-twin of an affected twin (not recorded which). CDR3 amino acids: CAISENPSETQYF.